This note documents a single T cell receptor beta chain sequence. Its antigen is undetermined. This sample was taken from a study of cytomegalovirus exposure and HLA in healthy donors. Germline CDR1 MGHRA, CDR2 YSYEKL. This CDR3 has 12 residues. Trimming pared 1 base from V and 5 bases from J, leaving 4 bases between. Primers for the PCR totalled 60 Vbeta and 13 Jbeta. Using immunoSEQ multiplex PCR, the repertoire was profiled, and TCRdb retains in-frame clones only, with some absent. This sample has just under 95,000 clones, with roughly four fifths found just once. Study conclusions and caveats: It was in a later analysis that TCR association rates were seen to vary by HLA locus, highest for DRB1 and lowest for HLA-C. Analysis performed later found roughly 17,000 TCR beta sequences associated with HLA alleles at 0.05 false discovery rate. It was shown in a later analysis that HLA-associated TCR beta chains were more clonally expanded than other, equally common chains.

The source is a human donor in good health. Sequencing was carried out using PBMCs. V usage is TRBV4-1 and J usage is TRBJ2-3; D gene uncertain. DNA of the CDR3: TGCGCCAGCAGCCAAGTCGGAGATACGCAGTATTTT. Translating gives CASSQVGDTQYF.